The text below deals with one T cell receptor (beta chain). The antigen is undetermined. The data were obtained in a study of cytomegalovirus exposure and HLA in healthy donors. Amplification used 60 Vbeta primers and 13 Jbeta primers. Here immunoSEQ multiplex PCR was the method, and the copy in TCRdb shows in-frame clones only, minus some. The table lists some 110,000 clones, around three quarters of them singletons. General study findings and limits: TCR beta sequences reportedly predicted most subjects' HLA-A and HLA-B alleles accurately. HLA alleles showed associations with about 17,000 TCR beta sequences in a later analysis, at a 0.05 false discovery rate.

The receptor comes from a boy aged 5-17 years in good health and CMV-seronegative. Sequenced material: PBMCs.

The CDR3 DNA follows: TGTGCCAGCAGCCAAGATTGGGGGGGTCAGTTCTTC. It codes for CASSQDWGGQFF. V is TRBV4-2 and J is TRBJ2-1, with 7 bases lining up with TRBD2. Trimming cost V 0 bases and J 13 bases; bases outside gene matches: 3. CDR1 and CDR2 (germline): LGHNA, YNFKEQ. The CDR3 is 12 residues long.